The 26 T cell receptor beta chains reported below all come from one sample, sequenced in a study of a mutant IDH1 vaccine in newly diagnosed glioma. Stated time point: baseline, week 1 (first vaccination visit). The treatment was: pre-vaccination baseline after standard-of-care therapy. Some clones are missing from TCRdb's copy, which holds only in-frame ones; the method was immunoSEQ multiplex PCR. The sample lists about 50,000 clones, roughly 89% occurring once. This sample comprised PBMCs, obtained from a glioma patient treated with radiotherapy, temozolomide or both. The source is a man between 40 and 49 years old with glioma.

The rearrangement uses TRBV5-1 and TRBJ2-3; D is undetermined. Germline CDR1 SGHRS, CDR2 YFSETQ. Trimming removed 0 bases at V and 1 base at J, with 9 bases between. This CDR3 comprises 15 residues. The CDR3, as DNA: TGCGCCAGCAGCTTGGTAGGGATGGGCACAGATACGCAGTATTTT. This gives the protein CASSLVGMGTDTQYF.

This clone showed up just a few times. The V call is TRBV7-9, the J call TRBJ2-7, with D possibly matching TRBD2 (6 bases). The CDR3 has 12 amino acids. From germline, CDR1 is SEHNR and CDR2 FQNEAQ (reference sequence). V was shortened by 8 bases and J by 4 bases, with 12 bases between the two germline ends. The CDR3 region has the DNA TGTGCCAGCGGAGGGATGGGATACGAGCAGTACTTC. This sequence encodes CASGGMGYEQYF.

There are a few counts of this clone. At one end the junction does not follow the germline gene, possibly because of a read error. The DNA of the CDR3 is TGTGCCAGCAGTCCCGAAGGGCCTCGCGCCTTC. This sequence encodes CASSPEGPRAF. The rearrangement links TRBV9 to TRBJ1-2, with D hard to call. The CDR3 loop spans 11 amino acids. Germline values: CDR1 SGDLS, CDR2 YYNGEE.

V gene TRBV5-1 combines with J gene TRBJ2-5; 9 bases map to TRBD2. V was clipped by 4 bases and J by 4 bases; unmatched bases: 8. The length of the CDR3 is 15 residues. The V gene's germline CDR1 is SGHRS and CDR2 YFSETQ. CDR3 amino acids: CASSQASGAGETQYF. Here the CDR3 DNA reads TGCGCCAGCAGCCAAGCTAGCGGGGCCGGAGAGACCCAGTACTTC.

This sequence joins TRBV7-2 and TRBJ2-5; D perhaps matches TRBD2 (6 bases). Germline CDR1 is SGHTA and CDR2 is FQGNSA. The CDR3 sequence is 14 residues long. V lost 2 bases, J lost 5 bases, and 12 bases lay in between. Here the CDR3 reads CASSLFGSGETQYF. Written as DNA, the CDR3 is TGTGCCAGCAGCTTATTCGGGAGCGGGGAGACCCAGTACTTC.

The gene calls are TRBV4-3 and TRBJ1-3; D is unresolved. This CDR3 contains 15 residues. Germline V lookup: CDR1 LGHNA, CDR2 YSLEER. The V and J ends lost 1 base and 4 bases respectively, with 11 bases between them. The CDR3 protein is CASSQARAAGNTIYF. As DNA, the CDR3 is TGCGCCAGCAGCCAAGCTAGGGCAGCCGGAAACACCATATATTTT.

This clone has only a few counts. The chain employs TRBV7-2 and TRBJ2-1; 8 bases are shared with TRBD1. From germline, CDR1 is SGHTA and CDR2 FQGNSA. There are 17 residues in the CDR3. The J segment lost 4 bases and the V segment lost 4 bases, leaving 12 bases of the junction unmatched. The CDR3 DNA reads TGTGCCAGCAGCTCGCCAACATACAGGGGGAGTTACAATGAGCAGTTCTTC. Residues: CASSSPTYRGSYNEQFF.

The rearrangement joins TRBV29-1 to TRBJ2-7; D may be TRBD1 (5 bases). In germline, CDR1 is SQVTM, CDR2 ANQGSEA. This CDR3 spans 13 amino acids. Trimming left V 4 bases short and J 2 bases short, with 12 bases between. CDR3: CSVVQGRAYEQYF. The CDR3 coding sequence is TGCAGCGTTGTTCAGGGAAGGGCCTACGAGCAGTACTTC.

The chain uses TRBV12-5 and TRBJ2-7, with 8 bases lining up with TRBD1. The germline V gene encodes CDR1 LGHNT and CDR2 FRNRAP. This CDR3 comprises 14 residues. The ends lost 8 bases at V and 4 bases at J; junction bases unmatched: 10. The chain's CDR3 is CASPRDRPVYEQYF. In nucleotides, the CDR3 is TGTGCTAGTCCTCGGGACAGGCCAGTTTACGAGCAGTACTTC.

CDR3 region: CASSHGTDNEQFF. The CDR3 nucleotides read TGTGCCAGCAGTCACGGGACAGACAATGAGCAGTTCTTC. The chain carries TRBV6-6 and TRBJ2-1, with 7 bases aligning to TRBD1. Germline loops: CDR1 MNHNY, CDR2 SVGAGI (reference sequence). CDR3 length: 13 residues. Trimming cost V 5 bases and J 5 bases; bases outside gene matches: 3.

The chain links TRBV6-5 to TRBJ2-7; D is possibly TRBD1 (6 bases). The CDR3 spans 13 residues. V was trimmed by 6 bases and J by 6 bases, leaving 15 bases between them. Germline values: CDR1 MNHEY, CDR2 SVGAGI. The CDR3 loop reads CASSPQGPREQYF. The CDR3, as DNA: TGTGCCAGCAGCCCCCAGGGGCCCCGCGAGCAGTACTTC.

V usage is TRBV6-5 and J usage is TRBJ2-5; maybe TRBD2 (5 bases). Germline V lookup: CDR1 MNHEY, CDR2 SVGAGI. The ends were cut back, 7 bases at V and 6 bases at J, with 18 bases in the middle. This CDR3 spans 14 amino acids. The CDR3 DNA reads TGTGCCAGCACTTCCCGAGGGCCGTCGCAGACCCAGTACTTC. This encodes CASTSRGPSQTQYF.

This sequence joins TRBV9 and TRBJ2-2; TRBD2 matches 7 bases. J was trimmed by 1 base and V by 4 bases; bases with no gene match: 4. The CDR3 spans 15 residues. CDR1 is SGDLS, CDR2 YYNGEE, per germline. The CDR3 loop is CASSRSGKNTGELFF. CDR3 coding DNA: TGTGCCAGCAGCCGGAGCGGGAAGAACACCGGGGAGCTGTTTTTT.

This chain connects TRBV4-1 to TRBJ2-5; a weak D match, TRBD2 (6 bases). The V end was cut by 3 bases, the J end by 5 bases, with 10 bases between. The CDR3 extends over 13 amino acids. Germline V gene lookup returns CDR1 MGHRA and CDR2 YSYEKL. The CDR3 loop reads CASSQTRGETQYF. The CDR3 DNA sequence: TGCGCCAGCAGCCAGACTAGAGGCGAGACCCAGTACTTC.

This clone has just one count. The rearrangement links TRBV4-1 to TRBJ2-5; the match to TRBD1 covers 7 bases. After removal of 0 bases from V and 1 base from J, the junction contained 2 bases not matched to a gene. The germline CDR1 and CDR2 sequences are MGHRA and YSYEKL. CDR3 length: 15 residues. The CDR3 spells CASSQEDRAQETQYF. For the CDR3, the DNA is TGCGCCAGCAGCCAAGAAGACAGGGCCCAAGAGACCCAGTACTTC.

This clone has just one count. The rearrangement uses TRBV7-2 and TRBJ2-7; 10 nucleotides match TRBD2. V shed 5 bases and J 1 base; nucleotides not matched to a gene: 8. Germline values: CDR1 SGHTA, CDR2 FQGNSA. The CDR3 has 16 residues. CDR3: CASSTSAGGPSYEQYF. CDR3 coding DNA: TGTGCCAGCAGCACGTCAGCGGGAGGGCCGTCCTACGAGCAGTACTTC.

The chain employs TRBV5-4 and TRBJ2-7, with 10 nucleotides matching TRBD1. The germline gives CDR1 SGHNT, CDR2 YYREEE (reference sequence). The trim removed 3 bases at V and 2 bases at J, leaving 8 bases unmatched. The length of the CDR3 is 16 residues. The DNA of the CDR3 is TGTGCCAGCAGCTCTCCCGGGACAGGGGCCGCCTACGAGCAGTACTTC. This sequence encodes CASSSPGTGAAYEQYF.

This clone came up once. The CDR3 reads CASSLAGETQYF. DNA of the CDR3: TGTGCCAGCAGCTTAGCGGGAGAGACCCAGTACTTC. V gene TRBV7-6 combines with J gene TRBJ2-5; D unclear. Per germline, CDR1 SGHVS and CDR2 FNYEAQ. The CDR3 covers 12 residues. V lost 0 bases and J 4 bases, leaving 3 bases between the germline ends.

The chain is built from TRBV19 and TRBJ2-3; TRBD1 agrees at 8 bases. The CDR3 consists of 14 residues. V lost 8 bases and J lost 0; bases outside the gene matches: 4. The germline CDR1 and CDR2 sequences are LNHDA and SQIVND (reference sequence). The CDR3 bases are TGTGCCAGTGGGACAGGCTCTAGCACAGATACGCAGTATTTT. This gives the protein CASGTGSSTDTQYF.

In DNA, the CDR3 is TGTGCCAGCAGCGACCCCCGGGACCTTTACGGGGATGGCTACACCTTC. Translation gives CASSDPRDLYGDGYTF. V and J are TRBV9 and TRBJ1-2; maybe TRBD1 (5 bases). Trimming shortened V by 3 bases and J by 6 bases, and 21 bases separated the two germline ends. CDR1 is SGDLS and CDR2 is YYNGEE in the germline V gene. The CDR3 extends over 16 amino acids. The complete variable domain, with remaining parts taken from reference TRBV9 and TRBJ1-2, reads DSGVTQTPKHLITATGQRVTLRCSPRSGDLSVYWYQQSLDQGLQFLIQYYNGEERAKGNILERFSAQQFPDLHSELNLSSLELGDSALYFCASSDPRDLYGDGYTFGSGTRLTVV.

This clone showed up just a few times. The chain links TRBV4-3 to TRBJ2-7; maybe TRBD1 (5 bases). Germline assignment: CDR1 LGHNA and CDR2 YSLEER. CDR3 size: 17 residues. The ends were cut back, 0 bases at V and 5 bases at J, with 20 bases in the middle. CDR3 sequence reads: CASSQDIRGFMTNEQYF. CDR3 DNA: TGCGCCAGCAGCCAAGATATTAGGGGCTTTATGACGAACGAGCAGTACTTC.

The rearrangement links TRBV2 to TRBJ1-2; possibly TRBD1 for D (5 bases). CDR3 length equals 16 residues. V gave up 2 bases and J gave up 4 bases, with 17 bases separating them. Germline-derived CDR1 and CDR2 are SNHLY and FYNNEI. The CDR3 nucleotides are TGTGCCAGCAGTGAATGGGACGGAGTATCCCTCTATGGCTACACCTTC. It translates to CASSEWDGVSLYGYTF.

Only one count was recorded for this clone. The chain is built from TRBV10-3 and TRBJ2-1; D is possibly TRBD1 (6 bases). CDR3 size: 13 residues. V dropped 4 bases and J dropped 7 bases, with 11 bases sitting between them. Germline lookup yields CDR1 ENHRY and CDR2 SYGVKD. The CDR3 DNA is TGTGCCATCAGTGGCAGGGGAGAGAATGAGCAGTTCTTC. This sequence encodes CAISGRGENEQFF.

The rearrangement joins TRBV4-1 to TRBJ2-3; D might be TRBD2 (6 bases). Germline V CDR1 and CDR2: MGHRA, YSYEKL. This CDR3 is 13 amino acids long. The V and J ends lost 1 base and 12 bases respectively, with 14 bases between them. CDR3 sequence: CASSQVITSYQYF. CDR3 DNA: TGCGCCAGCAGCCAAGTAATTACTAGCTACCAGTATTTT.

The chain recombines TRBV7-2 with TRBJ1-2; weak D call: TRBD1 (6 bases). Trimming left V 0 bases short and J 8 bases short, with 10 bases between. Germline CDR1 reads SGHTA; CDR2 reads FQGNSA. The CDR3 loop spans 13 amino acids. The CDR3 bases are TGTGCCAGCAGCTTAGCGAACAGGGACGGCTACACCTTC. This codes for CASSLANRDGYTF.

The CDR3 sequence is CASSGENEQFF. CDR3 sequence (DNA): TGCGCCAGCAGCGGAGAGAATGAGCAGTTCTTC. The rearrangement links TRBV5-1 to TRBJ2-1; D is uncertain. Trimming pared 4 bases from V and 7 bases from J, leaving 6 bases between. This CDR3 contains 11 residues. The germline CDR1 and CDR2 sequences are SGHRS and YFSETQ.